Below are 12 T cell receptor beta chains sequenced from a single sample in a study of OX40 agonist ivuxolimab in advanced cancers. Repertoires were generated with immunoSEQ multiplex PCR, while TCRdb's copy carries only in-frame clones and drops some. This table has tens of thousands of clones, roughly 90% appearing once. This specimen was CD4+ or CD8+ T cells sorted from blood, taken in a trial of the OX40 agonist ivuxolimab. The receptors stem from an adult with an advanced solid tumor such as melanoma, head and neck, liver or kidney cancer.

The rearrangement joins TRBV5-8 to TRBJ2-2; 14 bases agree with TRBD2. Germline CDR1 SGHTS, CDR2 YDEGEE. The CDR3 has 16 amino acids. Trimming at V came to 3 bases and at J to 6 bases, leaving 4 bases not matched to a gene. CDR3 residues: CASSSWGLAGAGELFF. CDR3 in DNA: TGTGCCAGCAGCTCCTGGGGACTAGCGGGAGCCGGGGAGCTGTTTTTT.

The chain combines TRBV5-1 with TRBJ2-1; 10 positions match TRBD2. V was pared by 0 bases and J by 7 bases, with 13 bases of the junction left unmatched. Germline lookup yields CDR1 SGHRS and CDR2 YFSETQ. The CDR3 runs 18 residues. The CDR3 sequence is CASSLGHSASGRGNEQFF. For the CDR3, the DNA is TGCGCCAGCAGCTTGGGCCATTCGGCTAGCGGGAGAGGTAATGAGCAGTTCTTC. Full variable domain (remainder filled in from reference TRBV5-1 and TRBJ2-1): KAGVTQTPRYLIKTRGQQVTLSCSPISGHRSVSWYQQTPGQGLQFLFEYFSETQRNKGNFPGRFSGRQFSNSRSEMNVSTLELGDSALYLCASSLGHSASGRGNEQFFGPGTRLTVL.

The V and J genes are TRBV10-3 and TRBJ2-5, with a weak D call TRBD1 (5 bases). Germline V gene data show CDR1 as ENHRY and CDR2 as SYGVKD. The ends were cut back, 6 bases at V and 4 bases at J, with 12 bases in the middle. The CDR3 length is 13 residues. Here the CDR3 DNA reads TGTGCCATCAGCGGCAGGGTGGGAGAGACCCAGTACTTC. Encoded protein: CAISGRVGETQYF.

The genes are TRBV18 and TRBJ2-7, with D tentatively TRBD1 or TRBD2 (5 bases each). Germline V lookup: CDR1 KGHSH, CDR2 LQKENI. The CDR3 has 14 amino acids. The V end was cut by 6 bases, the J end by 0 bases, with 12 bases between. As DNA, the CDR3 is TGTGCCAGCTCCCCCGGGACGGGCTCCTACGAGCAGTACTTC. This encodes CASSPGTGSYEQYF.

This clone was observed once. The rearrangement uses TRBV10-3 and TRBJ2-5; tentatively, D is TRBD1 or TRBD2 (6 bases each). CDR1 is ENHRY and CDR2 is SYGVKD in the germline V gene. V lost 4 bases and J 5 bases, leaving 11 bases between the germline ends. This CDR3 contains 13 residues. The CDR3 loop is CAISGGAEETQYF. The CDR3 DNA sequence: TGTGCCATCAGTGGGGGGGCGGAGGAGACCCAGTACTTC.

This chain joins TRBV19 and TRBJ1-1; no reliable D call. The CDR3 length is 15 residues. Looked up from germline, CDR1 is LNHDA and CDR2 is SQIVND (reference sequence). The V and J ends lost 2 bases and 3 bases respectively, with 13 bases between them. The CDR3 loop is CASSIFDFRDTEAFF. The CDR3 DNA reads TGTGCCAGTAGTATATTTGACTTTAGGGACACTGAAGCTTTCTTT.

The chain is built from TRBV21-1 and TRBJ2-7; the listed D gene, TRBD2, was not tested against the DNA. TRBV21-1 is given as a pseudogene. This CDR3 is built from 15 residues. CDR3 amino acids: CASSKECGGDYEQYF. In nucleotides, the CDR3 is TGTGCCAGCAGCAAGGAGTGCGGGGGGGACTACGAGCAGTACTTC.

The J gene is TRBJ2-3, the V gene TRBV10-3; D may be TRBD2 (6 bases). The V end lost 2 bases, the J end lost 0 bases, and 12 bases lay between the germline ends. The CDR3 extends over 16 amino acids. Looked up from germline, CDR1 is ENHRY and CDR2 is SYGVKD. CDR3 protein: CAISEPGRSSTDTQYF. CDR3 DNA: TGTGCCATCAGTGAGCCAGGGAGGAGTAGCACAGATACGCAGTATTTT.

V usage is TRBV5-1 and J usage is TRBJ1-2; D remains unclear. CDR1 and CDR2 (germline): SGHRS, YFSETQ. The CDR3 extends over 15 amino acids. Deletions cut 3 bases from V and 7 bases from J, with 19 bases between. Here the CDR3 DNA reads TGCGCCAGCAGCTCGTCGATTGCGCAGGCAGGTGGCTACACCTTC. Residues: CASSSSIAQAGGYTF. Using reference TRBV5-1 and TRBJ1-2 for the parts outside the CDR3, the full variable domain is KAGVTQTPRYLIKTRGQQVTLSCSPISGHRSVSWYQQTPGQGLQFLFEYFSETQRNKGNFPGRFSGRQFSNSRSEMNVSTLELGDSALYLCASSSSIAQAGGYTFGSGTRLTVV.

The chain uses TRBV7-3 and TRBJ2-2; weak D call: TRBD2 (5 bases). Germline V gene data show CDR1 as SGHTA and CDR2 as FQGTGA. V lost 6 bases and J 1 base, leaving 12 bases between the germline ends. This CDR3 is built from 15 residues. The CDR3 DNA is TGTGCCAGCAGTCAAAGCGGAGGGAACACCGGGGAGCTGTTTTTT. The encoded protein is CASSQSGGNTGELFF.

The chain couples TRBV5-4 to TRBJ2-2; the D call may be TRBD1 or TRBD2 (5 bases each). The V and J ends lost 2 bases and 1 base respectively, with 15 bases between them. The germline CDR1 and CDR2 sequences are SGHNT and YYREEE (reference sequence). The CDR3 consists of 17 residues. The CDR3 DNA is TGTGCCAGCAGCTTTGGGACGGCGCCCTTGAACACCGGGGAGCTGTTTTTT. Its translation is CASSFGTAPLNTGELFF.

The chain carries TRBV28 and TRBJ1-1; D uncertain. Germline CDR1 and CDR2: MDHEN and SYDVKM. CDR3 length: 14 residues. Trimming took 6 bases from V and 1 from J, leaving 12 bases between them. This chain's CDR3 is CASRMVGENTEAFF. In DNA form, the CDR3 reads TGTGCCAGCAGAATGGTGGGCGAGAACACTGAAGCTTTCTTT.